This T cell receptor (beta chain) is from a study of blood T cells in healthy people across ages. Study as a whole: Template switching retrieved approximately one barcoded beta molecule for each two T cells.

A second PCR, run for roughly 7 to 11 cycles, used a sample-barcoded 5' primer plus a J-beta primer mix. Each of the samples gave a minimum of 2.5 million paired-end reads that contained CDR3. MiXCR, run by TCRdb on the 5' RACE reads, gives a single entry per CDR3 protein. The sample gives roughly 1.9 million distinct CDR3 sequences, approximately 40% of which show up once; approximately 22% is in the top ten. V dropped 3 bases and J dropped 7 bases, with 13 bases sitting between them. The germline gives CDR1 SGHTA, CDR2 FQGNSA. The CDR3 contains 15 residues. The V gene is TRBV7-2, the J gene TRBJ1-6, with D tentatively TRBD1 (5 bases). The clonotype was recovered from a human donor in good health. Input material: blood. CDR3: CASSFVGGENSPLHF. The CDR3 region has the DNA TGTGCCAGCAGCTTTGTCGGGGGGGAAAATTCACCCCTCCACTTT.